Following are 31 T cell receptor beta chains from one sample sequenced in a study of T-cell reconstitution after alpha-beta-depleted transplantation in children. Unique molecular identifiers were incorporated during preparation of the TCRbeta library. A single record per CDR3 protein comes from TCRdb applying MiXCR to the PCR reads. The repertoire has about 540,000 distinct CDR3 sequences, 20% to 30% of them found once; the top ten carry 30% to 40%. The starting material was PBMCs, obtained before TCRalphabeta/CD19-depleted stem cell transplant. These receptors originate from a boy under three years old with Wiskott-Aldrich syndrome, due to receive a stem cell transplant.

The table lists this clonotype with a few counts. J is TRBJ1-1 and V is TRBV4-1; D is perhaps TRBD1 (5 bases). In germline, CDR1 is MGHRA, CDR2 YSYEKL. The CDR3 spans 15 residues. V was pared by 4 bases and J by 2 bases, with 14 bases between. Here the CDR3 reads CASSPTRQTNTEAFF. The CDR3 nucleotides are TGCGCCAGCAGCCCTACAAGACAGACAAACACTGAAGCTTTCTTT.

The chain uses TRBV5-1 and TRBJ2-7; 11 nucleotides agree with TRBD2. V was clipped by 4 bases and J by 3 bases; unmatched bases: 9. The CDR3 loop spans 16 amino acids. The germline V gene encodes CDR1 SGHRS and CDR2 YFSETQ. The CDR3 is CASSRAGTSGFYEQYF. CDR3 DNA: TGCGCCAGCAGCAGAGCCGGGACTAGCGGATTCTACGAGCAGTACTTC.

The chain has TRBV28 and TRBJ1-2; 10 nucleotides agree with TRBD1. The trim removed 8 bases at V and 5 bases at J, leaving 5 bases unmatched. CDR1 MDHEN and CDR2 SYDVKM come from the germline V gene. This CDR3 has 13 residues. CDR3 coding DNA: TGTGCCAGCCTCCGGGACAGGGGATATGGCTACACCTTC. Amino acid sequence: CASLRDRGYGYTF.

This rearrangement joins TRBV19 to TRBJ2-1; 8 nucleotides align to TRBD2. This CDR3 spans 14 amino acids. Germline CDR1 and CDR2: LNHDA and SQIVND (reference sequence). V lost 6 bases to trimming and J lost 4 bases; unmatched junction nucleotides: 5. The CDR3 DNA is TGTGCCAGTAGCACCGGGACTAGATACAATGAGCAGTTCTTC. Amino acids: CASSTGTRYNEQFF.

This clonotype appeared a few times. The chain carries TRBV11-2 and TRBJ2-1; the D gene is possibly TRBD2 (7 bases). Trimming took off 5 bases at V and 3 bases at J, with 23 bases between the two ends. CDR1 and CDR2 from the germline V gene are SGHAT and FQNNGV. The CDR3 totals 18 residues. CDR3 nucleotides: TGTGCCAGCAGCACTAGTGGGGGCGGGAGTCCCCACTACAATGAGCAGTTCTTC. Translated, it gives CASSTSGGGSPHYNEQFF.

This clonotype has more than one count but fewer than ten. The chain recombines TRBV4-2 with TRBJ2-4; D not certain. Germline assignment: CDR1 LGHNA and CDR2 YNFKEQ. V gave up 1 base and J gave up 2 bases, with 6 bases separating them. This CDR3 comprises 14 residues. CDR3: CASSQGESKNIQYF. CDR3 DNA sequence: TGTGCCAGCAGCCAAGGCGAGTCCAAAAACATTCAGTACTTC.

The chain recombines TRBV20-1 with TRBJ2-3; D remains unclear. The germline V gene has CDR1 DFQATT and CDR2 SNEGSKA (reference sequence). The CDR3 consists of 11 residues. V was shortened by 4 bases and J by 4 bases, with 6 bases between the two germline ends. The CDR3 protein is CSATFPDTQYF. The CDR3 nucleotides read TGCAGTGCTACATTCCCAGATACGCAGTATTTT.

The chain is built from TRBV5-1 and TRBJ2-1, with TRBD1 as a possible D gene (6 bases). V was shortened by 2 bases and J by 2 bases, with 17 bases between the two germline ends. CDR3 length: 17 residues. Germline lookup yields CDR1 SGHRS and CDR2 YFSETQ. Here the CDR3 reads CASSFGLVRTAYNEQFF. The CDR3 nucleotides are TGCGCCAGCAGCTTCGGGCTAGTGCGGACAGCCTACAATGAGCAGTTCTTC.

Only a few counts were recorded for this clonotype. The chain recombines TRBV20-1 with TRBJ2-2, with TRBD2 matching over 10 bases. Germline CDR1 and CDR2: DFQATT and SNEGSKA (reference sequence). The CDR3 sequence is 15 residues long. With V trimmed by 0 bases and J by 4 bases, 2 bases remained unmatched. CDR3 protein: CSARDSGRITGELFF. The CDR3 DNA follows: TGCAGTGCTAGAGATAGCGGGAGGATCACCGGGGAGCTGTTTTTT.

The CDR3 reads CASSQQGGGTQYF. CDR3 coding DNA: TGTGCCAGCAGTCAGCAGGGGGGGGGGACCCAGTACTTC. The gene calls are TRBV12-3 or TRBV12-4 and TRBJ2-5; D may correspond to TRBD1 or TRBD2 (7 bases each). The CDR3 covers 13 residues. V was shortened by 5 bases and J by 7 bases, with 14 bases between the two germline ends.

The chain carries TRBV10-3 and TRBJ2-1; 7 bases line up with TRBD2. CDR3 length: 14 residues. From germline, CDR1 is ENHRY and CDR2 SYGVKD. With 7 bases clipped from V and 6 bases from J, the junction kept 9 bases outside the gene matches. The DNA for the CDR3 is TGTGCCATCACCGGGAGGAACACCGGCAATGAGCAGTTCTTC. Amino acids: CAITGRNTGNEQFF.

This clonotype came up a few times. One junction end disagrees with the germline gene, perhaps due to a read error. The chain couples TRBV12-3 or TRBV12-4 to TRBJ2-7; tentatively, D is TRBD1 or TRBD2 (5 bases each). The CDR3 consists of 14 residues. The CDR3 DNA follows: TGTGCCAGCAGTTTAGGGGGGACGGCCTACGAGCAGTATTTC. It specifies CASSLGGTAYEQYF.

A few counts support this clonotype. The gene calls are TRBV6-2 or TRBV6-3 and TRBJ1-1; D is uncertain. Germline lookup yields CDR1 MNHEY and CDR2 SVGEGT. The CDR3 is made up of 14 amino acids. The ends were cut back, 2 bases at V and 4 bases at J, with 11 bases in the middle. Here the CDR3 reads CASSYEGATTEAFF. CDR3 coding DNA: TGTGCCAGCAGTTACGAAGGCGCTACCACTGAAGCTTTCTTT.

This clonotype was counted only a few times. The chain uses TRBV5-1 and TRBJ2-1; maybe TRBD2 (6 bases). The CDR3 is 15 amino acids. Germline-derived CDR1 and CDR2 are SGHRS and YFSETQ. Between the trimmed V and J ends, which lost 0 bases and 6 bases, there was a span of 13 bases. CDR3 amino acids: CASSLGPGRINEQFF. CDR3 coding DNA: TGCGCCAGCAGCTTGGGTCCGGGGAGGATCAATGAGCAGTTCTTC.

The chain couples TRBV18 to TRBJ2-1, with 11 bases lining up with TRBD1. The V gene's germline CDR1 is KGHSH and CDR2 LQKENI. With 2 bases clipped from V and 7 bases from J, the junction kept 7 bases outside the gene matches. This CDR3 is built from 16 residues. The CDR3 region is CASSPIGQGAVNEQFF. The CDR3 nucleotides are TGTGCCAGCTCACCAATTGGACAGGGGGCTGTGAATGAGCAGTTCTTC.

In this sample, this clonotype turned up a few times. The chain joins TRBV7-9 to TRBJ2-3, with 10 bases fitting TRBD1. The CDR3 consists of 15 residues. V gave up 4 bases and J gave up 3 bases; unmatched junction bases: 4. Germline CDR1 is SEHNR and CDR2 is FQNEAQ (reference sequence). CDR3: CASSWGQGRTDTQYF. The CDR3 DNA sequence: TGTGCCAGCAGCTGGGGACAGGGGAGGACAGATACGCAGTATTTT.

The chain joins TRBV20-1 to TRBJ2-1; TRBD2 matches 8 bases. Germline lookup yields CDR1 DFQATT and CDR2 SNEGSKA (reference sequence). Trimming removed 3 bases from V and 15 bases from J; junction bases left unmatched: 13. The CDR3 consists of 13 residues. For the CDR3, the DNA is TGCAGTGCTAGGCCGGGAGGGGCCCTCCAGACGTTCTTC. As protein: CSARPGGALQTFF.

This clonotype was observed a few times. The V gene is TRBV27, the J gene TRBJ1-2, with 10 bases lining up with TRBD1. The CDR3 has 16 amino acids. CDR1 is MNHEY and CDR2 is SMNVEV in the germline V gene (reference sequence). V lost 0 bases to trimming and J lost 4 bases; unmatched junction nucleotides: 5. The CDR3 reads CASSLSWTGGGYGYTF. The CDR3 region has the DNA TGTGCCAGCAGTTTATCGTGGACAGGGGGGGGCTATGGCTACACCTTC.

A word on this clonotype: Germline is not matched at one junction end, which may reflect a read error. This chain connects TRBV5-5 to TRBJ2-7; D ambiguous. Germline V gene sequence: CDR1 SGHKS, CDR2 YYEKEE (reference sequence). The CDR3 length is 13 residues. This chain's CDR3 is CDSSLAPRIDEYF. In DNA form, the CDR3 reads TGTGACAGCAGCTTGGCTCCCAGGATAGATGAGTACTTC. Variable domain in full (rest from reference TRBV5-5 and TRBJ2-7): DAGVTQSPTHLIKTRGQQVTLRCSPISGHKSVSWYQQVLGQGPQFIFQYYEKEERGRGNFPDRFSARQFPNYSSELNVNALLLGDSALYLCDSSLAPRIDEYFGPGTRLTVT.

The chain is built from TRBV5-1 and TRBJ2-5; D perhaps matches TRBD1 (5 bases). The CDR3 loop spans 14 amino acids. Trimming pared 4 bases from V and 5 bases from J, leaving 15 bases between. Per the germline V gene, CDR1 is SGHRS and CDR2 is YFSETQ. For the CDR3, the DNA is TGCGCCAGCAGCCCCCGATGGAAGGGGGAGACCCAGTACTTC. Translating it yields CASSPRWKGETQYF.

The chain joins TRBV21-1 to TRBJ2-1; the table's D gene call, TRBD1, was not cross checked with the DNA. TRBV21-1 is annotated as a pseudogene. The CDR3 runs 16 residues. For the CDR3, the DNA is TGTGCCAGCAGCCGCCGGGACAGGGGGTACTACAATGAGCAGTTCTTC. Its translation is CASSRRDRGYYNEQFF.

This clonotype showed up just a few times. The genes are TRBV5-1 and TRBJ2-2, with a possible D match to TRBD2 (6 bases). The germline V gene encodes CDR1 SGHRS and CDR2 YFSETQ. The CDR3 extends over 14 amino acids. V was clipped by 4 bases and J by 6 bases, with 13 bases between them. The CDR3 is CASSRESSAGELFF. The DNA of the CDR3 is TGCGCCAGCAGCCGGGAGTCTAGCGCCGGGGAGCTGTTTTTT.

The chain employs TRBV5-1 and TRBJ1-3; 10 nucleotides agree with TRBD1. This CDR3 has 14 residues. Germline V CDR1 and CDR2: SGHRS, YFSETQ. Germline trimming cut 5 bases from V and 3 bases from J; bases unmatched to any gene: 2. The CDR3: CASSWDRGGNTIYF. The CDR3 region has the DNA TGCGCCAGCAGTTGGGACAGGGGTGGAAACACCATATATTTT.

The sample holds a few counts of this clonotype. The genes are TRBV29-1 and TRBJ2-1; TRBD2 might be the D (6 bases). V lost 6 bases and J 7 bases, leaving 13 bases between the germline ends. Germline lookup yields CDR1 SQVTM and CDR2 ANQGSEA. This CDR3 contains 12 residues. CDR3 residues: CSVGRRGNEQFF. CDR3 nucleotide sequence: TGCAGCGTCGGGCGGCGGGGTAATGAGCAGTTCTTC.

V is TRBV28 and J is TRBJ1-6; TRBD1 matches at 7 bases. V was pared by 1 base and J by 10 bases, with 7 bases of the junction left unmatched. The CDR3 length is 15 residues. CDR1 and CDR2 (germline): MDHEN, SYDVKM. CDR3 region: CASSLLDRDQSPLHF. CDR3 nucleotides: TGTGCCAGCAGTTTATTAGACAGGGATCAATCACCCCTCCACTTT.

Only a few counts were recorded for this clonotype. This chain uses TRBV25-1 with TRBJ2-5; 8 nucleotides line up with TRBD1. The germline V gene has CDR1 MGHDK and CDR2 SYGVNS. The CDR3 has 17 amino acids. Germline trimming cut 2 bases from V and 1 base from J; bases unmatched to any gene: 9. CDR3 bases: TGTGCCAGCAGTGAACCAGGGGGCCGGAGGTTCCAAGAGACCCAGTACTTC. Translated, it gives CASSEPGGRRFQETQYF. Variable domain in full (rest from reference TRBV25-1 and TRBJ2-5): EADIYQTPRYLVIGTGKKITLECSQTMGHDKMYWYQQDPGMELHLIHYSYGVNSTEKGDLSSESTVSRIRTEHFPLTLESARPSHTSQYLCASSEPGGRRFQETQYFGPGTRLLVL.

This clonotype was seen only once. This chain uses TRBV12-3 or TRBV12-4 with TRBJ1-1; D gene ambiguous. Trimming took off 3 bases at V and 4 bases at J, with 18 bases between the two ends. This CDR3 contains 16 residues. CDR3 in DNA: TGTGCCAGCAGTTTGAGTAGGGCCCCTTTAGGCACTGAAGCTTTCTTT. Translated: CASSLSRAPLGTEAFF.

The rearrangement joins TRBV7-2 to TRBJ2-3; perhaps TRBD2 as D (5 bases). This CDR3 contains 15 residues. Germline values: CDR1 SGHTA, CDR2 FQGNSA. The V and J ends lost 6 bases and 10 bases respectively, with 23 bases between them. The CDR3 sequence is CASRVSTLGIYPQYF. Here the CDR3 DNA reads TGTGCCAGCAGAGTTAGTACCCTCGGGATTTATCCGCAGTATTTT.

The V and J genes are TRBV5-1 and TRBJ1-4, with 7 bases matching TRBD1. The junction had 8 bases not matched to a gene; V was cut back by 4 bases and J by 8 bases. CDR1 is SGHRS, CDR2 YFSETQ, per germline. The CDR3 extends over 14 amino acids. The CDR3 DNA is TGCGCCAGCAGCAGGAGGGGGCAGGAGGAAAAACTGTTTTTT. It is translated as CASSRRGQEEKLFF. Variable domain in full (rest from reference TRBV5-1 and TRBJ1-4): KAGVTQTPRYLIKTRGQQVTLSCSPISGHRSVSWYQQTPGQGLQFLFEYFSETQRNKGNFPGRFSGRQFSNSRSEMNVSTLELGDSALYLCASSRRGQEEKLFFGSGTQLSVL.

This clonotype was detected a few times. This sequence joins TRBV5-5 and TRBJ1-5, with D possibly matching TRBD1 (5 bases). Looked up from germline, CDR1 is SGHKS and CDR2 is YYEKEE (reference sequence). V was shortened by 4 bases and J by 1 base, with 12 bases between the two germline ends. This CDR3 contains 15 residues. CDR3 in amino acids: CASSGTPSSNQPQHF. The CDR3 DNA follows: TGTGCCAGCAGCGGGACCCCTTCGAGCAATCAGCCCCAGCATTTT.

V usage is TRBV5-1 and J usage is TRBJ2-1; D might be TRBD1 (5 bases). Germline CDR1 SGHRS, CDR2 YFSETQ. Trimming removed 2 bases at V and 7 bases at J, with 16 bases between. CDR3 length: 15 residues. The CDR3 spells CASSLFQGIGNEQFF. CDR3 in DNA: TGCGCCAGCAGCTTATTTCAGGGTATAGGTAATGAGCAGTTCTTC. The whole variable domain, filled in from reference TRBV5-1 and TRBJ2-1, reads KAGVTQTPRYLIKTRGQQVTLSCSPISGHRSVSWYQQTPGQGLQFLFEYFSETQRNKGNFPGRFSGRQFSNSRSEMNVSTLELGDSALYLCASSLFQGIGNEQFFGPGTRLTVL.